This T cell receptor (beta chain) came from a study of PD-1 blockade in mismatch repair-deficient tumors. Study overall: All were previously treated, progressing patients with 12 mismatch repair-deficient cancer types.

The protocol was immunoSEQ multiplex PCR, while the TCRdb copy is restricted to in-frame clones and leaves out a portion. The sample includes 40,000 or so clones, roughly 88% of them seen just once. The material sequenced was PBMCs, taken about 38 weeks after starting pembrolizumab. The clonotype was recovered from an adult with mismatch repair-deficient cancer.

The DNA of the CDR3 is TGTGCCAGCAGCTTGGGACTAGCGGGGGGGGTTTATACGCAGTATTTT. It yields the protein CASSLGLAGGVYTQYF. The chain links TRBV5-4 to TRBJ2-3; the match to TRBD2 covers 14 bases. V was pared by 0 bases and J by 7 bases, with 4 bases of the junction left unmatched. CDR3 size: 16 residues. Per the germline V gene, CDR1 is SGHNT and CDR2 is YYREEE (reference sequence).